This T cell receptor (beta chain) was recovered during a study of T cells in Graves' hyperthyroidism and ophthalmopathy. At the level of the study: The authors collected peripheral blood at initial diagnosis, before any treatment.

For ophthalmopathy patients, the Clinical Activity Score was at least 3 and the NOSPECS grade at least 4; duration was under 3 months. The source of the PBMCs was 10 ml of fresh peripheral blood. Amplification of TCR beta CDR3 regions was performed using RNA transcripts as template. TCR CDR3 regions were first amplified by RT-PCR with HTBI primers. TCRdb passed the multiplex PCR reads through MiXCR, listing each CDR3 protein once. The data hold fewer than 400,000 distinct CDR3 sequences, with over 11% observed a single time. The sample comprised blood. The TCR sequence derives from a man aged 50-60 years with Graves' ophthalmopathy.

CDR3 amino acids: CASTSGLGTDTQYF. The CDR3 DNA reads as TGTGCCAGTACCTCTGGACTGGGCACAGATACGCAGTATTTT. The chain joins TRBV19 to TRBJ2-3; D perhaps matches TRBD2 (5 bases). The CDR3 runs 14 residues. Trimming took off 7 bases at V and 1 base at J, with 12 bases between the two ends. Germline-derived CDR1 and CDR2 are LNHDA and SQIVND (reference sequence).